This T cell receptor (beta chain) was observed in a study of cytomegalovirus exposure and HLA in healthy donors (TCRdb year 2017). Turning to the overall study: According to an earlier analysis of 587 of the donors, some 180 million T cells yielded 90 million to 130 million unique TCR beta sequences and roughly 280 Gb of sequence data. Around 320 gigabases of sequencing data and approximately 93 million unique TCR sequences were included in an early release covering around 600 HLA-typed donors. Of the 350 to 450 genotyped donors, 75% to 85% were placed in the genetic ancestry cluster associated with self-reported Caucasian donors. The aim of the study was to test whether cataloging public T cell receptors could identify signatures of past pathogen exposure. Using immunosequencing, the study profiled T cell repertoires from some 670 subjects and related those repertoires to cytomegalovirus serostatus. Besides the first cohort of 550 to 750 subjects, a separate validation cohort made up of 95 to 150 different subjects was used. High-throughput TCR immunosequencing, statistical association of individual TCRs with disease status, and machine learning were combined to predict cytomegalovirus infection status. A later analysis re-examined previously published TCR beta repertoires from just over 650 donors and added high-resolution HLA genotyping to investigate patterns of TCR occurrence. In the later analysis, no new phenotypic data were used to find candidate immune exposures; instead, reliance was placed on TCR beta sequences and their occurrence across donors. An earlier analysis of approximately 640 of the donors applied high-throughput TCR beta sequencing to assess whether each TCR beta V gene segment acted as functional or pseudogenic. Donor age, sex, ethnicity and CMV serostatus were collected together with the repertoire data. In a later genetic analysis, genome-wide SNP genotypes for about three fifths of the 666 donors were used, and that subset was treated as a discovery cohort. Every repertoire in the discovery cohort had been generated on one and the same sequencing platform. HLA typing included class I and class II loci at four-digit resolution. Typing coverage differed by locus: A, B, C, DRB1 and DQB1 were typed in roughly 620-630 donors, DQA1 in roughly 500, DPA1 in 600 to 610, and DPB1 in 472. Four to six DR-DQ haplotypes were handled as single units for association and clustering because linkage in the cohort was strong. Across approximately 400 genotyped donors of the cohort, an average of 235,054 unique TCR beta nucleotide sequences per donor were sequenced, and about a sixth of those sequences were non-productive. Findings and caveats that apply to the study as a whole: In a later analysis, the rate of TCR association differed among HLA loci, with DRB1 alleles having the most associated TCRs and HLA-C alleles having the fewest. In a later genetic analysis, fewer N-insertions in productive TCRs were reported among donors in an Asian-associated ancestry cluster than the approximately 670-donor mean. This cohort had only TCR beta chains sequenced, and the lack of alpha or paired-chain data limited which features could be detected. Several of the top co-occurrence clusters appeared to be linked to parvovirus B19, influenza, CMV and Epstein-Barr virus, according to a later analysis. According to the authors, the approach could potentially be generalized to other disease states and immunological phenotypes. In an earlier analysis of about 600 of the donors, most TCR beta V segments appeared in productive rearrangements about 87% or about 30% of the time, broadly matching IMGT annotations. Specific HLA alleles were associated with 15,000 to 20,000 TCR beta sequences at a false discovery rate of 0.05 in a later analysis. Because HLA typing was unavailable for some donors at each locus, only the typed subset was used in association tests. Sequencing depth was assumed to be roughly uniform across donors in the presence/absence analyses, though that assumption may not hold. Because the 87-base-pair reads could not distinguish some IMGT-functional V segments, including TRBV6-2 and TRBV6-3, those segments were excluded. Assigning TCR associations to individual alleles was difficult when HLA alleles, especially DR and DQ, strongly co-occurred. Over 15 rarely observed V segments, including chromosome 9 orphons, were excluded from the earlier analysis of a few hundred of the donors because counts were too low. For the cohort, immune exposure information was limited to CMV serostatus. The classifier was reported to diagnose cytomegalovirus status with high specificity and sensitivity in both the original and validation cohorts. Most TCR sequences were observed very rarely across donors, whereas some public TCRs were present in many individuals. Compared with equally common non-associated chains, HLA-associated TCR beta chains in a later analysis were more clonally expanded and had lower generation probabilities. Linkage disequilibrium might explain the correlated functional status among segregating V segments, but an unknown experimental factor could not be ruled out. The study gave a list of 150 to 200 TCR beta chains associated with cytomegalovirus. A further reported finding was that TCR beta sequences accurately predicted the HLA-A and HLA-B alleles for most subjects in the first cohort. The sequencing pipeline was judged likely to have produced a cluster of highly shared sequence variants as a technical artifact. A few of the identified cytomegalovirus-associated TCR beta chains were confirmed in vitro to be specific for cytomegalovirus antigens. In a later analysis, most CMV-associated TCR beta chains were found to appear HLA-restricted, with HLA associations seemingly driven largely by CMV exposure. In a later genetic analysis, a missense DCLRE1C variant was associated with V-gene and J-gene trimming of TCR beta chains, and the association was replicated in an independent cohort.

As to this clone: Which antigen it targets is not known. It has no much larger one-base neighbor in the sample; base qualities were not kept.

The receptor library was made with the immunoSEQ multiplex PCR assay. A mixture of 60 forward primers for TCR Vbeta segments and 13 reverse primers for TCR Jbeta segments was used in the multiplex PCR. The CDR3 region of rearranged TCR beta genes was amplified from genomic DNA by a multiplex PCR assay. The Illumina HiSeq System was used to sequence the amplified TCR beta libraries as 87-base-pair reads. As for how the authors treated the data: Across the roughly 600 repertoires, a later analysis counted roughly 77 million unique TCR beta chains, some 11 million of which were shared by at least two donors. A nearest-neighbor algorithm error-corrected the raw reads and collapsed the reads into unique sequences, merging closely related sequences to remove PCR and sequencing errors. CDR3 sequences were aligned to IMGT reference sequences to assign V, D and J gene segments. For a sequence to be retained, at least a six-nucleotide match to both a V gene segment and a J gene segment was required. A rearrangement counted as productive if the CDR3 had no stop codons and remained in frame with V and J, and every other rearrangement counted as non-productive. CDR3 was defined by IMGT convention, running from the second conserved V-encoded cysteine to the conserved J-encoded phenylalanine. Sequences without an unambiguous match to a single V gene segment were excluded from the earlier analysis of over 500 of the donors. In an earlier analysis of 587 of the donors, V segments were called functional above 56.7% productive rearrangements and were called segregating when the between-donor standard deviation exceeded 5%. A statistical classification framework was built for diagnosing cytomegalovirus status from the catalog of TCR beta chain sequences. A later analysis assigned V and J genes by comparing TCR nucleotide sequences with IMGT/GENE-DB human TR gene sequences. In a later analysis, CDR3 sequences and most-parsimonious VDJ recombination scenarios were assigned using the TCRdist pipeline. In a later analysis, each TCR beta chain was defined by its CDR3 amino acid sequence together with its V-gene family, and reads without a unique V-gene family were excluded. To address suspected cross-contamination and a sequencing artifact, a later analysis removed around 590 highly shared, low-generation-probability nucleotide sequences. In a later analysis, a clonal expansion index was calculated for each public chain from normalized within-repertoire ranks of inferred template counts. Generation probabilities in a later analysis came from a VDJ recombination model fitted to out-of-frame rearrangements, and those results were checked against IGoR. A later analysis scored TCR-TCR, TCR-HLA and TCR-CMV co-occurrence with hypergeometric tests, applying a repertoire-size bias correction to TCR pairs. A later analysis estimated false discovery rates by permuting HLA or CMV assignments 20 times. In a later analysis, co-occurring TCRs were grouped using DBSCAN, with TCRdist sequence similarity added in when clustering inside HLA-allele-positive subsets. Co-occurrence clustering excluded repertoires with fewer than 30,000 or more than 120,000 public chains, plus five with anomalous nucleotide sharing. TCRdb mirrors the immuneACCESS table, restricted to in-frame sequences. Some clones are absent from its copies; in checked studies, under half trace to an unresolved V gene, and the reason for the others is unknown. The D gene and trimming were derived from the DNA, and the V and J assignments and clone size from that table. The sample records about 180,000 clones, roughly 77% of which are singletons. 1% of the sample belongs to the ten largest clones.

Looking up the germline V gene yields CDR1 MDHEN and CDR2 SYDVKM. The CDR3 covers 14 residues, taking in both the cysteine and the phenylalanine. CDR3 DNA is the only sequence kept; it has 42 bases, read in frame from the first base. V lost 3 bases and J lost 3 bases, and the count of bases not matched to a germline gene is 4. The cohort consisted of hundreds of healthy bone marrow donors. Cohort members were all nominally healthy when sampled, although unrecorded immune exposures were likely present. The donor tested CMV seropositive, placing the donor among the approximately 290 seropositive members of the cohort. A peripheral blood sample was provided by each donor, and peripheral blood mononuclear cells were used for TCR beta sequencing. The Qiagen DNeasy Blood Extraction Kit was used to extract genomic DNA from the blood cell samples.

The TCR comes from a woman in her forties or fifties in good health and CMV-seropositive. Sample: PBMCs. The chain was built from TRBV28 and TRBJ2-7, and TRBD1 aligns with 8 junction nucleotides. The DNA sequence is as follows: TGTGCCAGCAGTTTGGGACAGGTAGACTACGAGCAGTACTTC. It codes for CASSLGQVDYEQYF. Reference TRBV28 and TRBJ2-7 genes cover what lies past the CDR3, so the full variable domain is DVKVTQSSRYLVKRTGEKVFLECVQDMDHENMFWYRQDPGLGLRLIYFSYDVKMKEKGDIPEGYSVSREKKERFSLILESASTNQTSMYLCASSLGQVDYEQYFGPGTRLTVT.